This is a list of T cell receptor beta chains from one sample in a study of blood T cell repertoires in COVID-19. The protocol was immunoSEQ multiplex PCR, while the TCRdb copy is restricted to in-frame clones and leaves out a portion. This sample has tens of thousands of clones, with about 70% found just once. Specimen: peripheral blood. Receptors originate from a man aged 45-65 years with active or convalescent COVID-19. Both conserved end residues are part of each CDR3. A D gene is named only where the DNA matches it firmly. Not every row has a clone size; where given, it reads once, few, many or a size class.

v_gene: TRBV6-5; d_gene: TRBD1; abundance: NA; len: 13; j_gene: TRBJ1-3; CDR3aa: CASKTGTGNTIYF; CDR3nt: TGTGCCAGCAAGACAGGGACTGGAAACACCATATATTTT
v_gene: TRBV3-1/TRBV3-2; d_gene: NA; abundance: few; len: 15; j_gene: TRBJ2-5; CDR3aa: CASSPPGSYQETQYF; CDR3nt: TGTGCCAGCAGCCCCCCCGGGAGCTACCAAGAGACCCAGTACTTC
v_gene: TRBV5-1; d_gene: TRBD1; abundance: NA; len: 14; j_gene: TRBJ1-3; CDR3aa: CASSRDRGVDTIYF; CDR3nt: TGCGCCAGCAGCCGGGACAGGGGGGTGGACACCATATATTTT
v_gene: TRBV7-9; d_gene: NA; abundance: NA; len: 15; j_gene: TRBJ1-4; CDR3aa: CASSLGQGKNEKLFF; CDR3nt: TGTGCCAGCAGCTTAGGGCAGGGAAAGAATGAAAAACTGTTTTTT
v_gene: TRBV5-1; d_gene: NA; abundance: few; len: 14; j_gene: TRBJ2-5; CDR3aa: CASSFALGVESQYF; CDR3nt: TGCGCCAGCAGCTTCGCACTAGGCGTGGAGTCCCAGTACTTC
v_gene: TRBV28; d_gene: NA; abundance: NA; len: 13; j_gene: TRBJ1-5; CDR3aa: CASSRDGNQPQHF; CDR3nt: TGTGCCAGCTCCCGGGATGGGAATCAGCCCCAGCATTTT
v_gene: TRBV2; d_gene: NA; abundance: NA; len: 14; j_gene: TRBJ1-5; CDR3aa: CASSEDRANQPQHF; CDR3nt: TGTGCCAGCAGTGAGGACAGAGCAAATCAGCCCCAGCATTTT
v_gene: TRBV29-1; d_gene: TRBD1; abundance: NA; len: 13; j_gene: TRBJ1-1; CDR3aa: CSVRQGGNTEAFF; CDR3nt: TGCAGCGTAAGACAGGGAGGGAACACTGAAGCTTTCTTT
v_gene: TRBV28; d_gene: TRBD1; abundance: few; len: 14; j_gene: TRBJ1-1; CDR3aa: CATSNTGGNTEAFF; CDR3nt: TGTGCCACCAGTAATACAGGGGGCAACACTGAAGCTTTCTTT
v_gene: TRBV6-5; d_gene: NA; abundance: NA; len: 16; j_gene: TRBJ1-3; CDR3aa: CASSYDSSGAGNTIYF; CDR3nt: TGTGCCAGCAGTTACGATAGTTCGGGAGCTGGAAACACCATATATTTT
v_gene: TRBV7-8; d_gene: NA; abundance: NA; len: 15; j_gene: TRBJ2-7; CDR3aa: CASSFLPRDNYEQYF; CDR3nt: TGTGCCAGCAGCTTTCTCCCACGGGACAACTACGAGCAGTACTTC
v_gene: TRBV4-1; d_gene: NA; abundance: NA; len: 15; j_gene: TRBJ2-7; CDR3aa: CASSQALSGAYEQYF; CDR3nt: TGCGCCAGCAGCCAGGCCCTATCCGGGGCCTACGAGCAGTACTTC
v_gene: TRBV6-5; d_gene: TRBD2; abundance: NA; len: 15; j_gene: TRBJ2-1; CDR3aa: CASSYSRTSGRGQFF; CDR3nt: TGTGCCAGCAGTTACTCGAGGACTAGCGGGAGAGGGCAGTTCTTC
v_gene: TRBV30; d_gene: NA; abundance: NA; len: 13; j_gene: TRBJ1-2; CDR3aa: CAWSVSINYGYTF; CDR3nt: TGTGCCTGGAGTGTAAGCATAAACTATGGCTACACCTTC
v_gene: TRBV23-1; d_gene: NA; abundance: NA; len: 17; j_gene: TRBJ2-7; CDR3aa: CASSQPFYRAIFDEQYF; CDR3nt: TGCGCCAGCAGTCAACCCTTCTACAGGGCTATCTTCGACGAGCAGTACTTC
v_gene: TRBV2; d_gene: NA; abundance: medium-sized; len: 13; j_gene: TRBJ1-1; CDR3aa: CASRDYMNTEAFF; CDR3nt: TGTGCCAGCCGAGATTATATGAACACTGAAGCTTTCTTT
v_gene: TRBV5-6; d_gene: TRBD1; abundance: NA; len: 14; j_gene: TRBJ2-5; CDR3aa: CASSPGTVQETQYF; CDR3nt: TGTGCCAGCAGCCCCGGGACAGTACAAGAGACCCAGTACTTC
v_gene: TRBV3-1/TRBV3-2; d_gene: NA; abundance: NA; len: 16; j_gene: TRBJ2-3; CDR3aa: CASSQDPGLRSDTQYF; CDR3nt: TGTGCCAGCAGCCAAGACCCGGGATTAAGGTCAGATACGCAGTATTTT
v_gene: TRBV28; d_gene: NA; abundance: NA; len: 13; j_gene: TRBJ2-1; CDR3aa: CASSSQDNNEQFF; CDR3nt: TGTGCCAGCAGTTCCCAGGACAACAATGAGCAGTTCTTC
v_gene: TRBV21-1; d_gene: NA; abundance: NA; len: 15; j_gene: TRBJ1-2; CDR3aa: CASSPKTEVNYGYTF; CDR3nt: TGTGCCAGCAGCCCCAAGACAGAAGTTAACTATGGCTACACCTTC
v_gene: TRBV3-1/TRBV3-2; d_gene: TRBD1; abundance: NA; len: 14; j_gene: TRBJ1-2; CDR3aa: CASSQGQAGYGYTF; CDR3nt: TGTGCCAGCAGCCAGGGACAGGCAGGCTATGGCTACACCTTC
v_gene: TRBV27; d_gene: TRBD1; abundance: NA; len: 16; j_gene: TRBJ2-5; CDR3aa: CASSSIPGQGQETQYF; CDR3nt: TGTGCCAGCAGTTCCATACCGGGACAGGGCCAAGAGACCCAGTACTTC
v_gene: TRBV7-8; d_gene: NA; abundance: NA; len: 15; j_gene: TRBJ1-2; CDR3aa: CASSFDQEQANGYTF; CDR3nt: TGTGCCAGCAGCTTTGATCAAGAGCAGGCTAATGGCTACACCTTC
v_gene: TRBV11-3; d_gene: NA; abundance: NA; len: 13; j_gene: TRBJ2-1; CDR3aa: CASSWGGRNEQFF; CDR3nt: TGTGCCAGCAGCTGGGGAGGAAGAAATGAGCAGTTCTTC
v_gene: TRBV5-4; d_gene: NA; abundance: many; len: 13; j_gene: TRBJ2-5; CDR3aa: CASNGPSGETQYF; CDR3nt: TGTGCCAGCAACGGCCCATCCGGGGAGACCCAGTACTTC
v_gene: TRBV7-3; d_gene: NA; abundance: NA; len: 15; j_gene: TRBJ2-5; CDR3aa: CASSSSGTLQETQYF; CDR3nt: TGTGCCAGCAGCTCCTCTGGGACTTTGCAAGAGACCCAGTACTTC
v_gene: TRBV3-1/TRBV3-2; d_gene: TRBD1; abundance: NA; len: 14; j_gene: TRBJ1-6; CDR3aa: CASSLGQGNSPLHF; CDR3nt: TGTGCCAGCAGCCTGGGACAGGGAAATTCACCCCTCCACTTT
v_gene: TRBV4-1; d_gene: TRBD2; abundance: NA; len: 16; j_gene: TRBJ2-5; CDR3aa: CASSQGLAGGEGTQYF; CDR3nt: TGCGCCAGCAGCCAAGGACTAGCGGGAGGGGAGGGGACCCAGTACTTC
v_gene: TRBV20-1; d_gene: TRBD2; abundance: NA; len: 16; j_gene: TRBJ2-7; CDR3aa: CSASPSGGAPPYEQYF; CDR3nt: TGCAGTGCTAGTCCTAGCGGGGGGGCCCCCCCCTACGAGCAGTACTTC
v_gene: TRBV19; d_gene: TRBD2; abundance: NA; len: 15; j_gene: TRBJ2-3; CDR3aa: CASSQRGQPGGTQYF; CDR3nt: TGTGCCAGTAGTCAGAGGGGCCAACCCGGGGGGACGCAGTATTTT
v_gene: TRBV3-1/TRBV3-2; d_gene: TRBD1; abundance: once; len: 15; j_gene: TRBJ1-5; CDR3aa: CASSQDGTAHQPQHF; CDR3nt: TGTGCCAGCAGCCAAGACGGGACAGCCCATCAGCCCCAGCATTTT
v_gene: TRBV13; d_gene: TRBD1; abundance: medium-sized; len: 15; j_gene: TRBJ1-3; CDR3aa: CASSSTGGAGNTIYF; CDR3nt: TGTGCCAGCAGCTCCACAGGGGGCGCTGGAAACACCATATATTTT
v_gene: TRBV5-4; d_gene: NA; abundance: NA; len: 15; j_gene: TRBJ1-6; CDR3aa: CASSFSTEHGSPLHF; CDR3nt: TGTGCCAGCAGCTTCTCGACAGAACATGGTTCACCCCTCCACTTT
v_gene: TRBV6-5; d_gene: NA; abundance: NA; len: 16; j_gene: TRBJ1-6; CDR3aa: CASSYSREVGNSPLHF; CDR3nt: TGTGCCAGCAGTTACTCTAGGGAGGTGGGGAATTCACCCCTCCACTTT
v_gene: TRBV10-1; d_gene: TRBD1; abundance: NA; len: 15; j_gene: TRBJ1-1; CDR3aa: CASSESGQGDTEAFF; CDR3nt: TGCGCCAGCAGTGAGTCGGGACAGGGGGACACTGAAGCTTTCTTT
v_gene: TRBV3-1/TRBV3-2; d_gene: TRBD2; abundance: NA; len: 15; j_gene: TRBJ2-5; CDR3aa: CASSPPGGRGETQYF; CDR3nt: TGTGCCAGCAGCCCCCCGGGGGGAAGGGGAGAGACCCAGTACTTC
v_gene: TRBV14; d_gene: TRBD2; abundance: NA; len: 18; j_gene: TRBJ2-3; CDR3aa: CASSYRTSGGGSTDTQYF; CDR3nt: TGTGCCAGCAGCTACCGGACTAGCGGGGGCGGGAGCACAGATACGCAGTATTTT
v_gene: TRBV6-4; d_gene: NA; abundance: NA; len: 16; j_gene: TRBJ2-2; CDR3aa: CASSELSSGGTGELFF; CDR3nt: TGTGCCAGCAGTGAGTTGAGTTCCGGGGGCACCGGGGAGCTGTTTTTT
v_gene: TRBV3-1/TRBV3-2; d_gene: NA; abundance: NA; len: 15; j_gene: TRBJ1-1; CDR3aa: CASSQVLSRNTEAFF; CDR3nt: TGTGCCAGCAGCCAAGTCCTCTCTCGGAACACTGAAGCTTTCTTT
v_gene: TRBV11-2; d_gene: TRBD2; abundance: NA; len: 15; j_gene: TRBJ2-1; CDR3aa: CASRGAGASYNEQFF; CDR3nt: TGTGCCAGCAGGGGAGCGGGGGCTAGTTACAATGAGCAGTTCTTC
v_gene: TRBV7-9; d_gene: NA; abundance: few; len: 12; j_gene: TRBJ1-1; CDR3aa: CASSLAGQRAFF; CDR3nt: TGTGCCAGCAGCTTAGCCGGCCAGCGAGCTTTCTTT
v_gene: TRBV5-5; d_gene: TRBD1; abundance: NA; len: 16; j_gene: TRBJ2-7; CDR3aa: CASSFGLGTGGFEQYF; CDR3nt: TGTGCCAGCAGCTTCGGGTTGGGGACAGGGGGGTTCGAGCAGTACTTC
v_gene: TRBV20-1; d_gene: TRBD2; abundance: NA; len: 17; j_gene: TRBJ2-3; CDR3aa: CSASRDSGGTSTDTQYF; CDR3nt: TGCAGTGCTAGTCGGGATAGCGGGGGAACTAGCACAGATACGCAGTATTTT
v_gene: TRBV2; d_gene: TRBD2; abundance: few; len: 14; j_gene: TRBJ2-7; CDR3aa: CASSSEAGGREQYF; CDR3nt: TGTGCCAGCAGTTCCGAAGCGGGAGGGCGAGAGCAGTACTTC
v_gene: TRBV19; d_gene: TRBD1; abundance: NA; len: 17; j_gene: TRBJ1-5; CDR3aa: CASLQTGPGPGNQPQHF; CDR3nt: TGTGCCAGTTTGCAGACAGGGCCGGGCCCGGGCAATCAGCCCCAGCATTTT
v_gene: TRBV10-3; d_gene: TRBD2; abundance: NA; len: 13; j_gene: TRBJ2-1; CDR3aa: CAIQLAGGNEQFF; CDR3nt: TGTGCCATCCAACTAGCGGGAGGCAATGAGCAGTTCTTC
v_gene: TRBV18; d_gene: TRBD1; abundance: NA; len: 15; j_gene: TRBJ1-3; CDR3aa: CASSRGQGGINTIYF; CDR3nt: TGTGCCAGCTCAAGAGGACAGGGAGGCATAAACACCATATATTTT
v_gene: TRBV27; d_gene: TRBD2; abundance: NA; len: 13; j_gene: TRBJ2-5; CDR3aa: CASSGLLQETQYF; CDR3nt: TGTGCCAGCTCGGGACTATTACAAGAGACCCAGTACTTC
v_gene: TRBV27; d_gene: TRBD2; abundance: NA; len: 15; j_gene: TRBJ2-1; CDR3aa: CASSVAGSSYNEQFF; CDR3nt: TGTGCCAGCAGCGTAGCGGGCAGCTCCTACAATGAGCAGTTCTTC
v_gene: TRBV7-9; d_gene: TRBD2; abundance: NA; len: 15; j_gene: TRBJ2-1; CDR3aa: CASSLRTSGNNEQFF; CDR3nt: TGTGCCAGCAGCCTTCGGACTAGCGGGAACAATGAGCAGTTCTTC
v_gene: TRBV30; d_gene: NA; abundance: NA; len: 14; j_gene: TRBJ1-4; CDR3aa: CAWSVGGYGEKLFF; CDR3nt: TGTGCCTGGAGTGTAGGGGGATACGGTGAAAAACTGTTTTTT